These 12 T cell receptor beta chains were sequenced from one sample in a study of T cell clonality in common variable immunodeficiency. No antigen has been identified for these receptors. Notes on the study in general: Common variable immunodeficiency TCR beta sequences reportedly had fewer deletions and N-nucleotide insertions.

The method was immunoSEQ multiplex PCR; TCRdb's version includes in-frame clones alone and lacks a portion of them. The specimen gives 23,000 or so clones without singletons; the ten biggest hold approximately 10%. Input material: peripheral blood mononuclear cells. The source is a human donor with common variable immunodeficiency.

This clone came up many times. This CDR3 reads CATYKFTGMNTEAFF. CDR3 DNA (partial): TGTGCCACCTATAAGTTCACAGGGATGAACACTGAA. The chain joins TRBV18 to TRBJ1-1, with a weak D call TRBD1 (6 bases). The read finishes 3 residues shy of the CDR3 end, and the germline J gene is used to complete it. The V end lost 10 bases, the J end lost 0 bases, and 18 bases lay between the germline ends. Germline assignment: CDR1 KGHSH and CDR2 LQKENI. The CDR3 sequence is 15 residues long.

As to this clone: Coverage ceases 3 residues before the CDR3 finishes, and the germline J gene fills in the end. The chain uses TRBV2 and TRBJ2-7; 7 bases are a match to TRBD1. The CDR3 length is 12 residues. V lost 5 bases and J lost 5; bases outside the gene matches: 3. The germline CDR1 and CDR2 sequences are SNHLY and FYNNEI. The CDR3 region is CASSRQGDEQYF. CDR3 DNA (partial): TGTGCCAGCAGTAGACAGGGAGACGAG.

As regards this clone: The read stops 3 residues short of the end of the CDR3; the missing end is completed from the germline J gene. The chain employs TRBV18 and TRBJ1-5; TRBD1 might be the D (6 bases). Looked up from germline, CDR1 is KGHSH and CDR2 is LQKENI. The CDR3 runs 15 residues. Trimming stripped 3 bases from V and 3 bases from J, with 12 bases between. The CDR3 sequence is CASSPGTRYNQPQHF. Incomplete CDR3 DNA: TGTGCCAGCTCACCTGGGACAAGATACAATCAGCCC.

This clone was found a few times. The read is 3 residues too short to cover the CDR3 end, so that end is filled in from the germline J gene. V and J are TRBV19 and TRBJ1-5; TRBD1 aligns across 7 bases. The CDR3 runs to 16 residues. The V gene end was trimmed by 5 bases and the J gene end by 1 base; junction bases not matched to a gene: 8. Germline assignment: CDR1 LNHDA and CDR2 SQIVND (reference sequence). Incomplete CDR3 DNA: TGTGCCAGTAGTGGAAGCAGGGGGTTGAGCAATCAGCCC. Translation: CASSGSRGLSNQP. The CDR3, in full, reads CASSGSRGLSNQPQHF.

This clone was observed at least ten times. The DNA ends 3 residues before the CDR3 does, and the rest of the CDR3 is filled in from the germline J gene. The V and J genes are TRBV2 and TRBJ1-1, with D maybe TRBD1 (6 bases). The CDR3 sequence is 12 residues long. Germline loops: CDR1 SNHLY, CDR2 FYNNEI. CDR3 DNA (partial): TGTGCCAGCGATTCAGGCGGGACAGAA. Its translation: CASDSGGTE. The complete CDR3 protein is CASDSGGTEAFF.

A remark on this clone: The sequenced fragment ends 3 residues before the CDR3 boundary, so the rest is inferred from the germline J gene. The genes are TRBV7-2 and TRBJ1-6; 9 bases map to TRBD1. This CDR3 has 14 residues. The V and J ends lost 2 bases and 8 bases, in that order; junction bases with no gene match: 1. Germline values: CDR1 SGHTA, CDR2 FQGNSA. The sequenced CDR3 bases are TGTGCCAGCAGCTTACGGACAGGGGATTCACCC. It yields the protein CASSLRTGDSP. The CDR3 reads in full as CASSLRTGDSPLHF.

About this clone: The read stops 3 residues short of the end of the CDR3; the missing end is completed from the germline J gene. The V and J genes are TRBV2 and TRBJ2-2; D call uncertain. From germline, CDR1 is SNHLY and CDR2 FYNNEI. The CDR3 is made up of 13 amino acids. Trimming removed 11 bases at V and 4 bases at J, with 14 bases between. CDR3 region: CASMKARTGELFF. The sequenced part of the CDR3 DNA is TGTGCCTCCATGAAGGCCCGCACCGGGGAG.

Concerning this clone itself: The CDR3 extends 3 residues past the end of the read, so its final part is completed from the germline J gene. The rearrangement joins TRBV7-8 to TRBJ1-1, with a tentative D call TRBD1 (5 bases). Germline V CDR1 and CDR2: SGHVS, FQNEAQ. Trimming removed 3 bases from V and 1 base from J, with 6 bases in between. The length of the CDR3 is 13 residues. The DNA read from the CDR3 is TGTGCCAGCAGCTTGCAGGGGAACACTGAA. Translating gives CASSLQGNTE. Given in full, the CDR3 is CASSLQGNTEAFF.

With respect to this clone: The read is 3 residues too short to cover the CDR3 end, so that end is filled in from the germline J gene. This sequence joins TRBV5-1 and TRBJ2-1; 9 bases line up with TRBD2. The CDR3 has 17 amino acids. The germline CDR1 and CDR2 sequences are SGHRS and YFSETQ. V lost 6 bases and J lost 1; bases outside the gene matches: 11. The CDR3 DNA, read in part, is TGCGCCAGCACCGGAGGTAGCGGGGGTCCTTCCTACAATGAG. Translated, it gives CASTGGSGGPSYNE. The CDR3 in its entirety is CASTGGSGGPSYNEQFF.

This clone came up many times. The observed sequence ends 3 residues before the CDR3 terminus, with the missing tail filled in from the germline J gene. The chain uses TRBV2 and TRBJ1-1; D is ambiguous. There are 13 residues in the CDR3. Germline values: CDR1 SNHLY, CDR2 FYNNEI. V lost 1 base and J lost 4, with 7 bases in between. The CDR3 is CASSEVEGTEAFF. Incomplete CDR3 DNA: TGTGCCAGCAGTGAAGTGGAGGGCACTGAA.

This clone was seen ten or more times. The read finishes 3 residues shy of the CDR3 end, and the germline J gene is used to complete it. The chain uses TRBV19 and TRBJ2-1, with 8 bases aligning to TRBD2. CDR3 length: 14 amino acids. Trimming removed 3 bases from V and 5 bases from J; junction bases left unmatched: 3. In germline, CDR1 is LNHDA, CDR2 SQIVND (reference sequence). The DNA read from the CDR3 is TGTGCCAGTAGTATGAGGACTAGCAACAATGAG. Protein product: CASSMRTSNNE. The complete CDR3 sequence is CASSMRTSNNEQFF.

This clone was seen only a few times. The read ends 3 residues before the CDR3 terminus; that terminus is restored from the germline J gene. The rearrangement uses TRBV20-1 and TRBJ2-7; 9 nucleotides line up with TRBD1. Germline V gene sequence: CDR1 DFQATT, CDR2 SNEGSKA (reference sequence). V trimming: 6 bases; J trimming: 4 bases; junction bases outside the gene matches: 7. CDR3 length: 13 amino acids. The DNA read from the CDR3 is TGCAGTGCCGCCGGGACAGGGCTATACGAG. It is translated as CSAAGTGLYE. The complete CDR3 reads CSAAGTGLYEQYF.